This T cell receptor (beta chain) was recovered during a study of OX40 agonist ivuxolimab in advanced cancers. TCRdb's table, derived via immunoSEQ multiplex PCR, lists solely in-frame clones and lacks some. Of about 50,000 clones in the sample, about 93% are singletons; the top ten hold almost 25%. The TCR sequence derives from an adult with an advanced solid tumor such as melanoma, head and neck, liver or kidney cancer. The sequencing used CD4+ or CD8+ T cells sorted from blood, collected in a trial of the OX40 agonist ivuxolimab.

This CDR3 is CASSLGYEQYF. CDR3 coding DNA: TGCGCCAGCAGCCTAGGCTACGAGCAGTACTTC. This sequence joins TRBV10-2 and TRBJ2-7; D gene unclear. Per germline, CDR1 WSHSY and CDR2 SAAADI. V lost 6 bases and J 3 bases, leaving 6 bases between the germline ends. The CDR3 runs 11 residues.